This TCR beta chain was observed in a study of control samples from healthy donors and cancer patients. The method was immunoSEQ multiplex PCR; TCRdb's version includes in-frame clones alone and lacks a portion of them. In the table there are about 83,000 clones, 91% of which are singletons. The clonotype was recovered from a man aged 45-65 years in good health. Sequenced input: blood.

CDR3 loop: CASSLEKAPGELFF. DNA of the CDR3: TGCGCCAGCAGCTTGGAAAAGGCGCCCGGGGAGCTGTTTTTT. The J gene is TRBJ2-2, the V gene TRBV5-1; D not resolved. Trimming removed 0 bases from V and 6 bases from J, with 9 bases in between. The CDR3 consists of 14 residues. CDR1 is SGHRS, CDR2 YFSETQ, per germline.